The sequence of this TCR beta chain was determined in a study of cytomegalovirus exposure and HLA in healthy donors. Study observations and caveats: Over 150 TCR beta chains were listed as cytomegalovirus-associated.

CDR1 and CDR2 from the germline V gene are SSHAT and FNYEAQ (reference sequence). Losses at the gene ends were 4 bases for V and 9 bases for J; bases not matched to a gene: 5. The CDR3 is 13 residues long. A note on this clone: Its antigen is not known.

The PCR had 60 Vbeta and 13 Jbeta primers. Sequencing used immunoSEQ multiplex PCR; TCRdb keeps in-frame clones, though not all of them. The sample has 200,000 to 250,000 clones. The TCR sequence derives from a girl aged 2-10 years in good health and CMV-seropositive. Material: PBMCs. This chain links TRBV7-7 with TRBJ2-1, with 8 bases fitting TRBD2. CDR3 DNA sequence: TGTGCCAGCAGCTCGGGACTAGTCGGTGAGCAGTTCTTC. It encodes CASSSGLVGEQFF.